In its sample, the clone carrying this T cell receptor beta chain is medium-sized. One entry per CDR3 protein results from TCRdb running MiXCR on the multiplex PCR reads. In the table there are under 80,000 distinct CDR3 sequences, 43% of which are singletons. The data are from a study of breast tumors, draining lymph nodes, adjacent tissues. Sequenced input: breast tumor tissue. The sequence was collected from a female donor with breast cancer. Some clones in this sample may be carry-over from other donors' samples.

Here the CDR3 DNA reads TGTGCCATCAGTGAGCCCATCCTAAACTATGGCTACACCTTC. Its translation is CAISEPILNYGYTF. The chain uses TRBV10-3 and TRBJ1-2; D remains unclear. Germline V gene data show CDR1 as ENHRY and CDR2 as SYGVKD. The germline V and J ends were trimmed by 2 bases and 2 bases, with 9 bases remaining between them. The CDR3 runs to 14 residues.